Listed below are T cell receptor beta chains from one sample, sequenced in a study of blood T cell repertoires in COVID-19. Some clones are missing from TCRdb's copy, which holds only in-frame ones; the method was immunoSEQ multiplex PCR. The sample carries about 70,000 clones, more than 75% recorded once. Sequencing was performed on peripheral blood. Every receptor here comes from a human donor in a cohort sampled during active COVID-19. The CDR3 runs from the conserved cysteine through the conserved F or W. Fields, in order: V gene, J gene, clone size, D gene, CDR3 protein, CDR3 DNA. A D gene is named only where the DNA matches it firmly. Only part of the rows carry a size: once, few, many, or a class if the clone is expanded.

>TRBV30|TRBJ2-5|NA|NA
CAWIGANQETQYF
TGTGCCTGGATAGGGGCGAACCAAGAGACCCAGTACTTC
>TRBV6-5|TRBJ2-3|NA|NA
CASSRGAGTQYF
TGTGCCAGCAGCAGGGGAGCTGGTACGCAGTATTTT
>TRBV7-2|TRBJ2-3|NA|NA
CASSSQEGLVPQYF
TGTGCCAGCAGCTCTCAAGAGGGCCTAGTCCCGCAGTATTTT
>TRBV18|TRBJ1-1|NA|NA
CASLTIQNTEAFF
TGTGCCAGCCTCACCATACAGAACACTGAAGCTTTCTTT
>TRBV5-4|TRBJ2-5|NA|TRBD1
CASSLRQGTAKETQYF
TGTGCCAGCAGCTTACGTCAGGGGACAGCAAAAGAGACCCAGTACTTC
>TRBV6-5|TRBJ1-5|NA|NA
CASRGGTARHF
TGTGCCAGCAGGGGGGGGACGGCCCGGCATTTT
>TRBV5-1|TRBJ1-1|few|NA
CASSSSSEAEAFF
TGCGCCAGCAGCTCCTCCAGTGAGGCTGAAGCTTTCTTT
>TRBV2|TRBJ1-4|NA|TRBD1
CASSDLGQAINEKLFF
TGTGCCAGCAGCGATTTGGGACAGGCGATTAATGAAAAACTGTTTTTT
>TRBV30|TRBJ1-5|NA|TRBD1
CAWSVQGRGNNQPQHF
TGTGCCTGGAGTGTACAGGGGCGCGGAAACAATCAGCCCCAGCATTTT
>TRBV24-1|TRBJ2-7|NA|NA
CATSGLDNSEQYF
TGTGCCACCAGTGGGCTCGACAATTCCGAGCAGTACTTC
>TRBV19|TRBJ2-7|NA|NA
CASSRSRAAGYEQYF
TGTGCCAGTAGTAGAAGCAGGGCGGCGGGGTACGAGCAGTACTTC
>TRBV6-4|TRBJ2-3|NA|NA
CASSARGSTDTQYF
TGTGCCAGCAGTGCTCGGGGAAGCACAGATACGCAGTATTTT
>TRBV18|TRBJ2-3|NA|TRBD2
CASSPWAAAGADTQYF
TGTGCCAGCTCACCATGGGCGGCGGCGGGGGCAGATACGCAGTATTTT
>TRBV30|TRBJ1-5|NA|TRBD1
CAWSAGGYNQPQHF
TGTGCCTGGAGTGCAGGGGGCTACAATCAGCCCCAGCATTTT
>TRBV7-9|TRBJ2-2|few|NA
CASSQDSPANTGELFF
TGTGCCAGCAGCCAAGACAGTCCCGCGAACACCGGGGAGCTGTTTTTT
>TRBV18|TRBJ2-1|NA|TRBD1
CASSRTGENEQFF
TGTGCCAGCTCAAGGACAGGGGAGAATGAGCAGTTCTTC
>TRBV9|TRBJ2-5|NA|TRBD1
CASSYRTGYQETQYF
TGTGCCAGCAGTTACCGGACAGGCTACCAAGAGACCCAGTACTTC
>TRBV5-1|TRBJ2-2|few|TRBD2
CASSTSGAGELFF
TGCGCCAGCAGTACTAGCGGGGCCGGGGAGCTGTTTTTT
>TRBV28|TRBJ2-2|NA|TRBD1
CASTSPGQGYTGELFF
TGTGCCAGCACATCTCCGGGACAGGGGTACACCGGGGAGCTGTTTTTT
>TRBV27|TRBJ1-6|few|TRBD1
CASSGDRGNNSPLHF
TGTGCCAGCAGCGGGGACAGGGGTAATAATTCACCCCTCCACTTT
>TRBV18|TRBJ1-3|NA|TRBD1
CASSLGTGASGNTIYF
TGTGCCAGCTCACTTGGGACAGGGGCCTCTGGAAACACCATATATTTT
>TRBV4-2|TRBJ1-6|NA|TRBD1
CASSLGQDNSPLHF
TGTGCCAGCAGCCTCGGACAGGATAATTCACCCCTCCACTTT
>TRBV13|TRBJ2-1|once|TRBD1
CASSFNRGDEQFF
TGTGCCAGCAGCTTCAACAGGGGCGATGAGCAGTTCTTC
>TRBV30|TRBJ2-7|NA|NA
CAWSVSRGPYEQYF
TGTGCCTGGAGTGTCTCCAGGGGACCCTACGAGCAGTACTTC
>TRBV3-1/TRBV3-2|TRBJ2-3|NA|NA
CASSQESNTDTQYF
TGTGCCAGCAGCCAAGAGAGTAACACAGATACGCAGTATTTT
>TRBV24-1|TRBJ2-7|NA|TRBD1
CATSDGTGWDEQYF
TGTGCCACCAGTGATGGGACAGGGTGGGATGAGCAGTACTTC
>TRBV7-2|TRBJ2-3|NA|TRBD1
CASSRGGYADTQYF
TGTGCCAGCAGTAGAGGGGGCTACGCAGATACGCAGTATTTT
>TRBV13|TRBJ1-2|NA|NA
CASSLGVSRGGYTF
TGTGCCAGCAGCTTAGGGGTCTCCAGAGGGGGCTACACCTTC
>TRBV5-5|TRBJ1-2|NA|NA
CASSSIQGTTDYGYTF
TGTGCCAGCAGCTCAATTCAGGGGACCACTGACTATGGCTACACCTTC
>TRBV6-5|TRBJ1-6|few|NA
CATRVASSYNSPLHF
TGTGCCACGAGAGTAGCGAGCTCCTATAATTCACCCCTCCACTTT
>TRBV6-2/TRBV6-3|TRBJ1-1|NA|NA
CASSPYQGLSTEAFF
TGTGCCAGCAGTCCCTATCAGGGGCTAAGCACTGAAGCTTTCTTT
>TRBV4-3|TRBJ2-3|NA|NA
CASSQEEAGPDTQYF
TGCGCCAGCAGCCAAGAGGAGGCGGGCCCGGATACGCAGTATTTT
>TRBV5-1|TRBJ1-5|NA|NA
CASSPEGGGTQHF
TGCGCCAGCAGCCCCGAAGGGGGTGGGACCCAGCATTTT
>TRBV2|TRBJ1-4|NA|NA
CASGGRVGPNEKLFF
TGTGCCAGTGGCGGGAGGGTGGGTCCTAATGAAAAACTGTTTTTT
>TRBV9|TRBJ1-3|NA|TRBD1
CASSPRDRDSPGNTIYF
TGTGCCAGCAGCCCCCGGGACAGGGATTCGCCTGGAAACACCATATATTTT
>TRBV4-2|TRBJ1-1|NA|NA
CASSQASVVNTEAFF
TGTGCCAGCAGCCAAGCGTCGGTGGTGAACACTGAAGCTTTCTTT
>TRBV7-9|TRBJ2-7|NA|NA
CASTRTDNYEQYF
TGTGCCAGCACCAGGACGGACAACTACGAGCAGTACTTC
>TRBV6-5|TRBJ2-1|NA|NA
CASSYLTPGTEQFF
TGTGCCAGCAGTTACCTGACCCCCGGGACAGAGCAGTTCTTC
>TRBV19|TRBJ1-1|many|TRBD1
CASSITYGQGMNTEAFF
TGTGCCAGTAGTATAACCTATGGACAGGGGATGAACACTGAAGCTTTCTTT
>TRBV4-3|TRBJ2-5|NA|NA
CASSQDQGETQYF
TGCGCCAGCAGCCAAGATCAGGGGGAGACCCAGTACTTC
>TRBV6-1|TRBJ1-1|NA|NA
CASSEARTVVNTEAFF
TGTGCCAGCAGTGAAGCTAGGACAGTAGTGAACACTGAAGCTTTCTTT
>TRBV6-6|TRBJ2-5|NA|NA
CASSLQTPGTQYF
TGTGCCAGCAGTTTACAGACGCCCGGGACCCAGTACTTC
>TRBV18|TRBJ2-1|NA|NA
CASSPPLLYEQFF
TGTGCCAGCTCACCACCACTTTTATATGAGCAGTTCTTC
>TRBV2|TRBJ1-6|NA|NA
CASSDRGKVSPLHF
TGTGCCAGCAGTGATAGGGGAAAGGTTTCACCCCTCCACTTT
>TRBV29-1|TRBJ1-2|NA|NA
CSVEEDLKGNYGYTF
TGCAGCGTTGAAGAGGACCTCAAGGGGAACTATGGCTACACCTTC
>TRBV6-6|TRBJ1-3|NA|NA
CASSYPPYGAGNTIYF
TGTGCCAGCAGTTACCCGCCTTACGGGGCTGGAAACACCATATATTTT
>TRBV27|TRBJ1-1|NA|NA
CASSPTVNTEAFF
TGTGCCAGCAGTCCAACAGTGAACACTGAAGCTTTCTTT